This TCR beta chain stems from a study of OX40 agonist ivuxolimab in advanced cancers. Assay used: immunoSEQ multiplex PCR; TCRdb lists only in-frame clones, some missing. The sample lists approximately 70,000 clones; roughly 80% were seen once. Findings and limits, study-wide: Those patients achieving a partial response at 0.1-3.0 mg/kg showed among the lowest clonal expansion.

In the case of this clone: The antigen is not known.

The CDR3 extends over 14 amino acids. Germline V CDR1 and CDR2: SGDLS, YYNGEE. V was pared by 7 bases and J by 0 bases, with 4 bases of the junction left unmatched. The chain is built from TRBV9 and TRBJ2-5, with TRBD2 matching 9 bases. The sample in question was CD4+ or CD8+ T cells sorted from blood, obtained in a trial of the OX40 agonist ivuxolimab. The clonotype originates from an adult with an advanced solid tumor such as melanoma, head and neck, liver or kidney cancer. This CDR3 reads CASSAGGDQETQYF. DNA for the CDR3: TGTGCCAGCTCCGCGGGAGGGGACCAAGAGACCCAGTACTTC.